The 21 T cell receptor beta chains in this list originate from one sample, sequenced in a study of identical twins. TCRdb processed the 5' RACE reads anew with MiXCR; each CDR3 protein has one entry. Of some 500,000 distinct CDR3 sequences listed, 9.6% are singletons. The data were also submitted as part of a second study, on yellow fever vaccine responses in identical twins.

Sequencing was done on a sample of PBMCs. Receptor source: a woman aged 18-29 years in good health.

This clonotype has just a few counts. V is TRBV5-1 and J is TRBJ2-5; TRBD1 might be the D (5 bases). The germline CDR1 and CDR2 sequences are SGHRS and YFSETQ. This CDR3 contains 14 residues. Trimming shortened V by 6 bases and J by 2 bases, and 14 bases separated the two germline ends. The CDR3 spells CASTGHPSQETQYF. The CDR3 bases are TGCGCCAGCACCGGACACCCGTCTCAAGAGACCCAGTACTTC. Complete variable domain (other parts from reference TRBV5-1 and TRBJ2-5): KAGVTQTPRYLIKTRGQQVTLSCSPISGHRSVSWYQQTPGQGLQFLFEYFSETQRNKGNFPGRFSGRQFSNSRSEMNVSTLELGDSALYLCASTGHPSQETQYFGPGTRLLVL.

The chain has TRBV9 and TRBJ2-5; D is perhaps TRBD1 (5 bases). V was cut by 4 bases and J by 9 bases, with 16 bases left in between. The CDR3 is made up of 13 amino acids. Germline CDR1 reads SGDLS; CDR2 reads YYNGEE. This chain's CDR3 is CASSPRAGLPQYF. The CDR3 DNA sequence: TGTGCCAGCAGCCCCAGGGCCGGTTTGCCCCAGTACTTC.

This clonotype was seen repeatedly, ten times or more. CDR3 nucleotide sequence: TGTGCCAGCAGCCCACTAGGGGCGGGTAGCACAGATACGCAGTATTTT. Translated: CASSPLGAGSTDTQYF. The chain uses TRBV12-3 or TRBV12-4 and TRBJ2-3; the D call may be TRBD1 or TRBD2 (5 bases each). The V end was cut by 6 bases, the J end by 0 bases, with 16 bases between. The CDR3 length is 16 residues.

This clonotype was seen only a few times. The J gene is TRBJ2-2, the V gene TRBV5-1; a possible D gene is TRBD1 (6 bases). V was cut by 1 base and J by 3 bases, with 10 bases left in between. CDR3 size: 15 residues. Germline values: CDR1 SGHRS, CDR2 YFSETQ. CDR3 DNA: TGCGCCAGCAGCTTGAAGGCAGGGGACACCGGGGAGCTGTTTTTT. Protein sequence: CASSLKAGDTGELFF.

The sample holds many counts of this clonotype. J is TRBJ2-7 and V is TRBV11-2; weak D call: TRBD2 (6 bases). Germline V CDR1 and CDR2: SGHAT, FQNNGV. The length of the CDR3 is 14 residues. V was shortened by 1 base and J by 2 bases, with 9 bases between the two germline ends. CDR3 sequence reads: CASSLGSGPYEQYF. The DNA for the CDR3 is TGTGCCAGCAGCTTAGGTAGCGGCCCCTACGAGCAGTACTTC.

There are a few counts of this clonotype. V and J are TRBV12-3 or TRBV12-4 and TRBJ1-1; the D gene is possibly TRBD1 (5 bases). CDR3 length: 15 amino acids. Trimming shortened V by 10 bases and J by 4 bases, and 22 bases separated the two germline ends. The CDR3 here is CATEAEGGAGTEAFF. DNA for the CDR3: TGTGCCACCGAGGCCGAAGGAGGGGCTGGCACTGAAGCTTTCTTT.

This clonotype turned up a few times. The chain recombines TRBV7-9 with TRBJ1-1; D not certain. CDR1 and CDR2 from the germline V gene are SEHNR and FQNEAQ (reference sequence). Trimming removed 8 bases at V and 1 base at J, with 11 bases between. This CDR3 contains 13 residues. The CDR3 reads CASFSRTNTEAFF. CDR3 nucleotide sequence: TGTGCCAGCTTTAGTCGGACGAACACTGAAGCTTTCTTT. Complete variable domain (other parts from reference TRBV7-9 and TRBJ1-1): DTGVSQNPRHKITKRGQNVTFRCDPISEHNRLYWYRQTLGQGPEFLTYFQNEAQLEKSRLLSDRFSAERPKGSFSTLEIQRTEQGDSAMYLCASFSRTNTEAFFGQGTRLTVV.

V is TRBV30 and J is TRBJ2-7, with 8 bases that match TRBD2. V was clipped by 3 bases and J by 0 bases; unmatched bases: 7. This CDR3 spans 15 amino acids. Germline CDR1 GTSNPN, CDR2 SVGIG (reference sequence). Written as DNA, the CDR3 is TGTGCCTGGAGCGCCCAGCGGGGGACCTCCTACGAGCAGTACTTC. Protein sequence: CAWSAQRGTSYEQYF.

Only a few counts were recorded for this clonotype. V usage is TRBV29-1 and J usage is TRBJ2-5; weak D call: TRBD2 (5 bases). V lost 4 bases, J lost 1 base, and 7 bases lay in between. Germline lookup yields CDR1 SQVTM and CDR2 ANQGSEA. The length of the CDR3 is 12 residues. The CDR3 region has the DNA TGCAGCGTTGTACGGGGCCAAGAGACCCAGTACTTC. Its protein product is CSVVRGQETQYF.

This clonotype was observed a handful of times. V and J are TRBV6-1 and TRBJ2-3, with D perhaps matching TRBD2 (5 bases). The CDR3 is 16 amino acids. Between the trimmed V and J ends, which lost 7 bases and 2 bases, there was a span of 19 bases. CDR1 and CDR2 from the germline V gene are MNHNS and SASEGT. The CDR3 loop reads CASTRASRYTTDTQYF. CDR3 bases: TGTGCCAGCACTCGGGCTAGCCGGTATACCACAGATACGCAGTATTTT.

The chain combines TRBV6-2 or TRBV6-3 with TRBJ2-1, with D perhaps TRBD2 (6 bases). The V and J ends lost 4 bases and 8 bases respectively, with 12 bases between them. The germline CDR1 and CDR2 sequences are MNHEY and SVGEGT. The CDR3 has 13 amino acids. The CDR3 spells CASSSSRLDEQFF. CDR3 nucleotide sequence: TGTGCCAGCAGTTCCTCAAGACTAGATGAGCAGTTCTTC.

This chain links TRBV7-3 with TRBJ2-3; 9 nucleotides align to TRBD2. J lost 0 bases, V lost 4 bases, and 5 bases had no gene match. Per the germline V gene, CDR1 is SGHTA and CDR2 is FQGTGA. The CDR3 has 16 amino acids. CDR3 bases: TGTGCCAGCAGCTCCGCTAGCGGGGAAAGCACAGATACGCAGTATTTT. This translates into CASSSASGESTDTQYF.

The gene calls are TRBV7-8 and TRBJ2-3; D gene unclear. Germline V gene lookup returns CDR1 SGHVS and CDR2 FQNEAQ. This CDR3 region has 16 residues. V was shortened by 1 base and J by 2 bases, with 13 bases between the two germline ends. CDR3 loop: CASSLEVRSFTDTQYF. CDR3 DNA: TGTGCCAGCAGCTTAGAGGTTCGGAGCTTCACAGATACGCAGTATTTT.

This clonotype occurred a few times. V is TRBV9 and J is TRBJ2-7, with 9 bases aligning to TRBD2. Germline V CDR1 and CDR2: SGDLS, YYNGEE. Trimming cost V 0 bases and J 2 bases; bases outside gene matches: 6. The CDR3 extends over 16 amino acids. The CDR3 protein is CASSVDAGGSTYEQYF. CDR3 coding DNA: TGTGCCAGCAGCGTAGATGCGGGGGGGTCCACCTACGAGCAGTACTTC.

This clonotype has only a few counts. The V call is TRBV7-8, the J call TRBJ2-2, with unresolved D. This CDR3 region has 15 residues. V gave up 6 bases and J gave up 1 base, with 12 bases separating them. Germline V gene sequence: CDR1 SGHVS, CDR2 FQNEAQ. The CDR3 bases are TGTGCCAGCAGAACCGGACCGATGAACACCGGGGAGCTGTTTTTT. This gives the protein CASRTGPMNTGELFF.

The sample holds many counts of this clonotype. The chain uses TRBV11-1 and TRBJ2-1, with 8 bases fitting TRBD2. Germline V gene data show CDR1 as SGHAT and CDR2 as FQDESV (reference sequence). Germline trimming cut 9 bases from V and 0 bases from J; bases unmatched to any gene: 16. The CDR3 covers 18 residues. CDR3 bases: TGTGCCAGTAACACCCAGGGGCTAGCGGGCCCCTCCTACAATGAGCAGTTCTTC. This encodes CASNTQGLAGPSYNEQFF.

This clonotype was counted a few times. This rearrangement joins TRBV5-6 to TRBJ2-5, with 7 bases aligning to TRBD1. The CDR3 is made up of 15 amino acids. Germline loops: CDR1 SGHDT, CDR2 YYEEEE. The V segment lost 5 bases and the J segment 2 bases; nucleotides outside the gene matches: 9. Here the CDR3 reads CASRFGTASQETQYF. In nucleotides, the CDR3 is TGTGCCAGCAGGTTCGGGACAGCGTCGCAAGAGACCCAGTACTTC.

In its sample, this clonotype was seen many times. The chain couples TRBV12-3 or TRBV12-4 to TRBJ1-6; maybe TRBD1 (5 bases). V lost 10 bases, J lost 0 bases, and 10 bases lay in between. The CDR3 has 14 amino acids. CDR3 in amino acids: CATRGSSYNSPLHF. CDR3 nucleotides: TGTGCCACCCGGGGGAGCTCCTATAATTCACCCCTCCACTTT.

This clonotype was seen a handful of times. CDR3: CSVVAGGPGNEQFF. The CDR3 bases are TGCAGCGTTGTGGCAGGGGGGCCCGGGAATGAGCAGTTCTTC. The chain has TRBV29-1 and TRBJ2-1, with a weak D call TRBD1 (7 bases). Trimming took off 4 bases at V and 7 bases at J, with 17 bases between the two ends. The CDR3 sequence is 14 residues long. In germline, CDR1 is SQVTM, CDR2 ANQGSEA.

This chain uses TRBV10-2 with TRBJ1-2; TRBD1 is a possible D gene (6 bases). Per the germline V gene, CDR1 is WSHSY and CDR2 is SAAADI. The CDR3 is made up of 15 amino acids. V gave up 6 bases and J gave up 4 bases, with 18 bases separating them. CDR3 in amino acids: CASSENRVDIYGYTF. The DNA for the CDR3 is TGCGCCAGCAGCGAGAACAGGGTGGATATCTATGGCTACACCTTC.

This clonotype appeared a few times. This chain uses TRBV20-1 with TRBJ2-4; the D gene is possibly TRBD2 (6 bases). The germline V gene has CDR1 DFQATT and CDR2 SNEGSKA (reference sequence). The CDR3 covers 16 residues. V was cut by 2 bases and J by 9 bases, with 23 bases left in between. In DNA form, the CDR3 reads TGCAGTGCTAGACGGACCGCGGGACGTACCTCAGGCATTCAGTACTTC. This codes for CSARRTAGRTSGIQYF.